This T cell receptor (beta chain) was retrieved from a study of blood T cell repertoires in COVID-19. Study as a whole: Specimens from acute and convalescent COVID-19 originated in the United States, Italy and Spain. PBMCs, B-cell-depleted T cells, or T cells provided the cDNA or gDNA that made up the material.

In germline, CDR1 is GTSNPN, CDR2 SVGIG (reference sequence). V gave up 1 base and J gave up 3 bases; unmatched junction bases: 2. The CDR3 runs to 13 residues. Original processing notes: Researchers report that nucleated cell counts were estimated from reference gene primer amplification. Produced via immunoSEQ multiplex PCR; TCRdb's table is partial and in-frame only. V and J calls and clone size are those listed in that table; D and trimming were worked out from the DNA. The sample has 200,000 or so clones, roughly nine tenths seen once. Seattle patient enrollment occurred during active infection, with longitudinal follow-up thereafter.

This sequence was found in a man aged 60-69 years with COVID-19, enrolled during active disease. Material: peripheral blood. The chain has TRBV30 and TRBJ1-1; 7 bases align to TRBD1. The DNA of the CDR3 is TGTGCCTGGAGTGCCAGGGGGGACACTGAAGCTTTCTTT. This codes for CAWSARGDTEAFF.